This paragraph reports one TCR beta chain. This sample is drawn from a study of control samples from healthy donors and cancer patients. The CDR3 loop spans 11 amino acids. Germline assignment: CDR1 SGHNT and CDR2 YENEEA. With 1 base removed from V and 10 bases from J, the gap between germline ends came to 5 bases. Assay: immunoSEQ multiplex PCR; the TCRdb copy retains only in-frame clones and omits some. The table shows over 75,000 clones, with about 82% occurring only once. The chain links TRBV11-3 to TRBJ2-1, with unresolved D. The sample was blood. The sequence derives from a man aged 25-45 years in good health. The CDR3 sequence is CASSLAGEQFF. For the CDR3, the DNA is TGTGCCAGCAGCTTAGCCGGGGAGCAGTTCTTC. The whole variable domain, filled in from reference TRBV11-3 and TRBJ2-1, reads EAGVVQSPRYKIIEKKQPVAFWCNPISGHNTLYWYLQNLGQGPELLIRYENEEAVDDSQLPKDRFSAERLKGVDSTLKIQPAELGDSAVYLCASSLAGEQFFGPGTRLTVL.